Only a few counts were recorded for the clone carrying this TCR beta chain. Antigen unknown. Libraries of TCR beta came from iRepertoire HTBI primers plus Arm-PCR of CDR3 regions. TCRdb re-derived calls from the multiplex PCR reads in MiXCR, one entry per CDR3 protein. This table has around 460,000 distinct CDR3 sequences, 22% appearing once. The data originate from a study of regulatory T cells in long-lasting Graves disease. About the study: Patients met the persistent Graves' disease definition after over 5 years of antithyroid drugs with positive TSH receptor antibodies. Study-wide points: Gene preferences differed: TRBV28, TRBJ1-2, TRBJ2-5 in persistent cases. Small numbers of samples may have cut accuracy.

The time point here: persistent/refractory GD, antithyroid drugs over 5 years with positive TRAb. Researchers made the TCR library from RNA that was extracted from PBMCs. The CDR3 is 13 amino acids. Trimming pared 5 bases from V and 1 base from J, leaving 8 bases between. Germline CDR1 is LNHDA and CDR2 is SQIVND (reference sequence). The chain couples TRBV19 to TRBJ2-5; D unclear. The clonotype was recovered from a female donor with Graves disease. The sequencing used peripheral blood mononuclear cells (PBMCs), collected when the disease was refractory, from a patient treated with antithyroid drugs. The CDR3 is CASSETVQETQYF. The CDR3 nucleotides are TGTGCCAGTAGTGAGACGGTCCAAGAGACCCAGTACTTC.